The 9 T cell receptor beta chains below were found in one sample sequenced in a study of identical twins. MiXCR was run by TCRdb on the 5' RACE reads, yielding one entry per CDR3 protein. The top ten clones hold under 3% of a sample with 450,000 to 650,000 distinct CDR3 sequences, around 9.6% of them seen once. Separately, the same data were catalogued under a study of yellow fever vaccine responses in identical twins.

The sample comprised PBMCs. The receptors were gathered from a woman aged 18 to 35 in good health.

This clonotype was counted at least ten times. The J gene is TRBJ2-7, the V gene TRBV20-1, with 8 positions matching TRBD1. This CDR3 region has 12 residues. CDR1 is DFQATT and CDR2 is SNEGSKA in the germline V gene (reference sequence). V was clipped by 6 bases and J by 3 bases; unmatched bases: 4. CDR3 residues: CSATDRGYEQYF. CDR3 nucleotides: TGCAGTGCAACTGACAGGGGCTACGAGCAGTACTTC.

The sample holds many counts of this clonotype. The genes are TRBV2 and TRBJ2-2; D is perhaps TRBD1 or TRBD2 (5 bases each). CDR1 and CDR2 (germline): SNHLY, FYNNEI. The CDR3 runs to 13 residues. V dropped 6 bases and J dropped 5 bases, with 10 bases sitting between them. As DNA, the CDR3 is TGTGCCAGCAGGCCCGGGGCGACCGGGGAGCTGTTTTTT. Encoded protein: CASRPGATGELFF.

This clonotype was counted between two and nine times. In nucleotides, the CDR3 is TGTGCCAGCAGCACAACCGGGACAGGGTCAATGGGGCAGTTCTTC. This encodes CASSTTGTGSMGQFF. This chain connects TRBV12-3 or TRBV12-4 to TRBJ2-1; 9 positions agree with TRBD1. With 6 bases clipped from V and 12 bases from J, the junction kept 15 bases outside the gene matches. The CDR3 sequence is 15 residues long.

The chain employs TRBV19 and TRBJ2-7; D might be TRBD1 (6 bases). Germline loops: CDR1 LNHDA, CDR2 SQIVND (reference sequence). The CDR3 consists of 15 residues. V lost 4 bases, J lost 3 bases, and 16 bases lay in between. The CDR3 region has the DNA TGTGCCAGTAGTACCCTCCCCACAGGGCACTACGAGCAGTACTTC. It translates to CASSTLPTGHYEQYF.

This clonotype was detected a few times. This chain joins TRBV3-1 and TRBJ1-1; D gene ambiguous. V was shortened by 9 bases and J by 0 bases, with 11 bases between the two germline ends. CDR1 and CDR2 from the germline V gene are LGHDT and YNNKEL (reference sequence). The CDR3 sequence is 13 residues long. The CDR3 loop reads CASLGEMNTEAFF. The DNA of the CDR3 is TGTGCCAGTCTCGGCGAGATGAACACTGAAGCTTTCTTT.

This clonotype was counted between two and nine times. The genes are TRBV10-3 and TRBJ2-7, with unresolved D. Germline V gene lookup returns CDR1 ENHRY and CDR2 SYGVKD. The CDR3 sequence is 11 residues long. Trimming took 6 bases from V and 7 from J, leaving 10 bases between them. CDR3 protein: CAIRKYGEQYF. The CDR3 DNA reads TGTGCCATCAGGAAATACGGGGAGCAGTACTTC.

For this clonotype: One end of the junction is discordant with germline, which a read error may explain. CDR3 nucleotide sequence: TGTGCCATCAGCGAGTCGAGCGGGAGTTTGTACGAGCAGTACTTC. This gives the protein CAISESSGSLYEQYF. V gene TRBV10-3 combines with J gene TRBJ2-7; TRBD2 agrees at 8 bases. The CDR3 loop spans 15 amino acids. CDR1 is ENHRY and CDR2 is SYGVKD in the germline V gene.

This clonotype was found many times. The DNA of the CDR3 is TGTGCCAGCAGCCCCACAGGGTTCTTTCTGCATGAGCAGTTCTTC. Its translation is CASSPTGFFLHEQFF. V gene TRBV7-2 combines with J gene TRBJ2-1, with D maybe TRBD1 (6 bases). The V end was cut by 5 bases, the J end by 8 bases, with 19 bases between. The CDR3 sequence is 15 residues long. Germline V gene data show CDR1 as SGHTA and CDR2 as FQGNSA.

The table lists this clonotype with many counts. The V call is TRBV6-1, the J call TRBJ1-1; D is ambiguous. With 10 bases removed from V and 0 bases from J, the gap between germline ends came to 18 bases. Germline V lookup: CDR1 MNHNS, CDR2 SASEGT. This CDR3 contains 15 residues. CDR3 nucleotide sequence: TGTGCCACTTTTCCACGCTTCGGGGTGAACACTGAAGCTTTCTTT. This translates into CATFPRFGVNTEAFF.